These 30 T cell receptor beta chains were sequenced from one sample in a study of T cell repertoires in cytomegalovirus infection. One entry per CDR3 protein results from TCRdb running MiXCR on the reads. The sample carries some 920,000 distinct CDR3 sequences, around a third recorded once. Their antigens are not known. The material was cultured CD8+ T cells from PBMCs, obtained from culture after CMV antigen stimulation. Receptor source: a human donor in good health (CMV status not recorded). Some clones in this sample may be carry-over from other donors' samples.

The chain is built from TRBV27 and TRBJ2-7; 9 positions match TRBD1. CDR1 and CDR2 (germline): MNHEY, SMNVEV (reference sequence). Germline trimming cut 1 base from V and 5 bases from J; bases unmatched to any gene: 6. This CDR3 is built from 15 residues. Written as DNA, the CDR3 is TGTGCCAGCAGTTTATACGGGACAGGGTTGAACGAGCAGTACGTC. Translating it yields CASSLYGTGLNEQYV.

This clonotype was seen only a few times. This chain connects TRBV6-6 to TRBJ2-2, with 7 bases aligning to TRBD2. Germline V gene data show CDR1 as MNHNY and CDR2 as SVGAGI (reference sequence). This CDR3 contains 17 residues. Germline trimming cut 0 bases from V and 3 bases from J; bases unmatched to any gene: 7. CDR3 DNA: TGTGCCAGCAGTTACTCCTTGACTAGCCCTTACACCGGGGAGCTGTTTTTT. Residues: CASSYSLTSPYTGELFF.

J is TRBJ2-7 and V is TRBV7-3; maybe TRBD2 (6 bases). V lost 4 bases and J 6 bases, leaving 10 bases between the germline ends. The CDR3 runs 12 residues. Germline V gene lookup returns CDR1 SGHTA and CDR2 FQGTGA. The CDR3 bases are TGTGCCAGCAGCTGGGGGGACCGCGAGCAGTACTTC. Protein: CASSWGDREQYF. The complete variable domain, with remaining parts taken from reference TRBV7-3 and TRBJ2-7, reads GAGVSQTPSNKVTEKGKYVELRCDPISGHTALYWYRQSLGQGPEFLIYFQGTGAADDSGLPNDRFFAVRPEGSVSTLKIQRTERGDSAVYLCASSWGDREQYFGPGTRLTVT.

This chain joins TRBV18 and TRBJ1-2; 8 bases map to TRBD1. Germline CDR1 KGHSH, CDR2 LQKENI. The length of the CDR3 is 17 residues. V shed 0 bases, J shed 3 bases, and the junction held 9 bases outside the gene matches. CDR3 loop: CASSPPDFQGADYGYTF. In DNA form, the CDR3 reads TGTGCCAGCTCACCACCGGACTTTCAGGGGGCGGACTATGGCTACACCTTC.

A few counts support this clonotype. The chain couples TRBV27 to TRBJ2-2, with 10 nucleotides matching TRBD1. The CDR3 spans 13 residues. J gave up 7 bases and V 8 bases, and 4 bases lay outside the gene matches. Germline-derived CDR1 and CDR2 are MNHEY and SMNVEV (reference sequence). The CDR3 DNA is TGTGCCAGCCGACAGGGGGCCTACGGGGAGCTGTTTTTT. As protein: CASRQGAYGELFF.

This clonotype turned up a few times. Here the CDR3 DNA reads TGTGCCAGCTCGCACAGCCCAGGGCCCAATGAGCAGTTCTTC. This gives the protein CASSHSPGPNEQFF. This chain uses TRBV7-9 with TRBJ2-1; TRBD1 might be the D (5 bases). CDR3 length: 14 residues. CDR1 SEHNR and CDR2 FQNEAQ come from the germline V gene (reference sequence). V was shortened by 8 bases and J by 6 bases, with 17 bases between the two germline ends.

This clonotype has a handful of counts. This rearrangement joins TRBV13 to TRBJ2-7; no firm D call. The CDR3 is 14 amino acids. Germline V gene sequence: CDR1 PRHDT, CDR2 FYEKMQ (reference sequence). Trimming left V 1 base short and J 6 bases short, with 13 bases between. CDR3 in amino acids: CASSLDSSPTEQYF. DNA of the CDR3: TGTGCCAGCAGCTTAGATTCATCGCCTACCGAGCAGTACTTC.

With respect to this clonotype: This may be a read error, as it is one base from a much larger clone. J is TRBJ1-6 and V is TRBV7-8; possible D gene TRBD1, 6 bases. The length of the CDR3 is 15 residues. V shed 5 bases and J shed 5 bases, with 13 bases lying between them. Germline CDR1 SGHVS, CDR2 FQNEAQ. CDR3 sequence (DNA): TGTGCCAGCAGCCCACAAGGGGGTAATAATTCACCCCTCCACTTT. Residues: CASSPQGGNNSPLHF.

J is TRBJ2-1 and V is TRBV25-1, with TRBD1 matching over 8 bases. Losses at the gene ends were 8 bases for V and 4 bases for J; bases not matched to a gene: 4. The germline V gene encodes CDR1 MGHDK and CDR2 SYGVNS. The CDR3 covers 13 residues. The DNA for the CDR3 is TGTGCCAGCTGCTGGACAGGGTACAATGAGCAGTTCTTC. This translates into CASCWTGYNEQFF. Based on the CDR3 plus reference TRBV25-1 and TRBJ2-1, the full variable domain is EADIYQTPRYLVIGTGKKITLECSQTMGHDKMYWYQQDPGMELHLIHYSYGVNSTEKGDLSSESTVSRIRTEHFPLTLESARPSHTSQYLCASCWTGYNEQFFGPGTRLTVL.

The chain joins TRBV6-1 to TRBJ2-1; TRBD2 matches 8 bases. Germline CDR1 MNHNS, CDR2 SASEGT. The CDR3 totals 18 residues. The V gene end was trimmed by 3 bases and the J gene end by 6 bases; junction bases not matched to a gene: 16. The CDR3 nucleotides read TGTGCCAGCAGTGATCCGGGGGGGAGGGTTTTAAGAATCAATGAGCAGTTCTTC. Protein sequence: CASSDPGGRVLRINEQFF.

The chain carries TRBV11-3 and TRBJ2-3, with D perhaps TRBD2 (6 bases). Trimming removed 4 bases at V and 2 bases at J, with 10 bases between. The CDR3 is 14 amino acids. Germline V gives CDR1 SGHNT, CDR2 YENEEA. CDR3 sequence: CASSSTGVTDTQYF. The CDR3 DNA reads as TGTGCCAGCAGCTCGACGGGGGTCACAGATACGCAGTATTTT.

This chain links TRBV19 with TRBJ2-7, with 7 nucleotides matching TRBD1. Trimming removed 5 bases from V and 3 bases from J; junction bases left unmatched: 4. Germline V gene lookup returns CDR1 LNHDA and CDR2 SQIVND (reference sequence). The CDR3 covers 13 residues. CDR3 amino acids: CASSGQVYYEQYF. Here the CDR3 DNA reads TGTGCCAGTAGTGGACAGGTGTACTACGAGCAGTACTTC.

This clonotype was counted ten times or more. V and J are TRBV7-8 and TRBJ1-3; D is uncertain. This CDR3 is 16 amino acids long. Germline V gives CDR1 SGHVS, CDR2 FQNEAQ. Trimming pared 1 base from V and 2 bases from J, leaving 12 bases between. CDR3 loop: CASSLEVFSTGNTIYF. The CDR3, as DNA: TGTGCCAGCAGCTTAGAGGTGTTTTCGACTGGAAACACCATATATTTT.

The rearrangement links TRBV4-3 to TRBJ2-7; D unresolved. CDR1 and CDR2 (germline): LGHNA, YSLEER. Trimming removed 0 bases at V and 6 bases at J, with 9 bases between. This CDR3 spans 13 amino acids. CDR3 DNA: TGCGCCAGCAGCCAAGATTTGGTAAGCGAGCAGTACGTC. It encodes CASSQDLVSEQYV.

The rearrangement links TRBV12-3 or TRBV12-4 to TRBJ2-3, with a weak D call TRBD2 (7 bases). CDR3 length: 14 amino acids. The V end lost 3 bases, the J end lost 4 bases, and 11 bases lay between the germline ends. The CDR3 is CASSFGGGSDTQYF. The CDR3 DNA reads TGTGCCAGCAGTTTTGGCGGGGGCTCAGATACGCAGTATTTT.

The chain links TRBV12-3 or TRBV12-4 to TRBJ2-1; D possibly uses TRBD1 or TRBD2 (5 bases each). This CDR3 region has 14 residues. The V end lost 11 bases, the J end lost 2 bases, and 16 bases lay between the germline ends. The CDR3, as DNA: TGTGCCTCAGGGCAGGTGGGACCCTACAATGAGCAGTTCTTC. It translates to CASGQVGPYNEQFF.

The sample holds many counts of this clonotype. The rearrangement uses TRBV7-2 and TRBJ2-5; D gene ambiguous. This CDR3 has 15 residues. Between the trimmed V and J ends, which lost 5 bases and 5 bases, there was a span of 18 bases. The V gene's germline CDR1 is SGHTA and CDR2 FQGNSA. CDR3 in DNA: TGTGCCAGCAGCGAAGACCTTGAGGTTTTGGAGACCCAGTACTTC. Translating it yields CASSEDLEVLETQYF. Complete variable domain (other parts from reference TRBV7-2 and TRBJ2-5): GAGVSQSPSNKVTEKGKDVELRCDPISGHTALYWYRQSLGQGLEFLIYFQGNSAPDKSGLPSDRFSAERTGGSVSTLTIQRTQQEDSAVYLCASSEDLEVLETQYFGPGTRLLVL.

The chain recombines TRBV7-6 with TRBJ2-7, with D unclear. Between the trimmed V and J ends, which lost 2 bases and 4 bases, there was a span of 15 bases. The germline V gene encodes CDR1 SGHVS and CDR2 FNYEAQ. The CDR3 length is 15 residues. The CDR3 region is CASSLTSLPEYEQYF. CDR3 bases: TGTGCCAGCAGCTTAACGTCCCTCCCCGAATACGAGCAGTACTTC.

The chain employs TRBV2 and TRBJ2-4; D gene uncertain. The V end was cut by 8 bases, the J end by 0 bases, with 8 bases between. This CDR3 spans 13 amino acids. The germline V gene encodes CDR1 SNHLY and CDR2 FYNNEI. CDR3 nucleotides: TGTGCCAGCTCTCCACTAGCCAAAAACATTCAGTACTTC. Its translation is CASSPLAKNIQYF.

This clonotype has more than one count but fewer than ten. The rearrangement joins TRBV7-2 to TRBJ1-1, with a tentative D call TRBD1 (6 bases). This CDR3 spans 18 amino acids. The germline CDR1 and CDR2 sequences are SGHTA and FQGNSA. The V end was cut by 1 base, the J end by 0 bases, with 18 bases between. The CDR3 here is CASSLDRDILLVNTEAFF. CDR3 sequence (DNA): TGTGCCAGCAGCTTAGACAGGGATATCTTACTCGTGAACACTGAAGCTTTCTTT.

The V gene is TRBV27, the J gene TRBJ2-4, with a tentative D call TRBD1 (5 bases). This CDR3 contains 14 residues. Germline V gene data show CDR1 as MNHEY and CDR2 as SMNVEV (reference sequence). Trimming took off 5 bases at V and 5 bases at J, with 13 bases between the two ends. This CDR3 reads CASSEAGMENIQYF. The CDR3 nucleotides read TGTGCCAGCAGTGAGGCAGGGATGGAAAACATTCAGTACTTC.

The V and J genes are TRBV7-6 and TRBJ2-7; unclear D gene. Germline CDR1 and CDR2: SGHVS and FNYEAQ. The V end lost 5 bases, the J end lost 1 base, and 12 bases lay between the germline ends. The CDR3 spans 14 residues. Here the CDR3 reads CASSADTSSYEQYV. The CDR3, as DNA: TGTGCCAGCAGCGCAGATACGTCGTCCTACGAGCAGTACGTC.

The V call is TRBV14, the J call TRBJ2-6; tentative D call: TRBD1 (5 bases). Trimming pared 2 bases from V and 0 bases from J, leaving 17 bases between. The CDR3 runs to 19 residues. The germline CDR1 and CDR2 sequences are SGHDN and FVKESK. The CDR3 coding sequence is TGTGCCAGCAGCCAACCATATGAGGTTGGGGCCTCTGGGGCCAACGTCCTGACTTTC. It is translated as CASSQPYEVGASGANVLTF.

The CDR3 protein is CASSYPLGEDTEAFF. CDR3 DNA sequence: TGTGCCAGCAGTTACCCGTTGGGGGAGGACACTGAAGCTTTCTTT. V usage is TRBV6-2 or TRBV6-3 and J usage is TRBJ1-1; TRBD1 is a possible D gene (5 bases). Germline CDR1 MNHEY, CDR2 SVGEGT. V was pared by 2 bases and J by 3 bases, with 13 bases between. The CDR3 has 15 amino acids.

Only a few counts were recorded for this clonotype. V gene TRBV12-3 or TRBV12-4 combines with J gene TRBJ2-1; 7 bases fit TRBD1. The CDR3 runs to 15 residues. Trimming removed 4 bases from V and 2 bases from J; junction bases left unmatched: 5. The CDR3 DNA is TGTGCCAGCAGTTCCGAGGGGGCAGCCTACAATGAGCAGTTCTTC. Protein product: CASSSEGAAYNEQFF.

The CDR3 reads CASSFGPGWETQYF. The CDR3 DNA reads TGTGCCAGCAGTTTCGGCCCGGGGTGGGAGACCCAGTACTTC. The rearrangement joins TRBV27 to TRBJ2-5, with a possible D match to TRBD2 (5 bases). The CDR3 length is 14 residues. The V gene's germline CDR1 is MNHEY and CDR2 SMNVEV (reference sequence). With 3 bases removed from V and 5 bases from J, the gap between germline ends came to 13 bases.

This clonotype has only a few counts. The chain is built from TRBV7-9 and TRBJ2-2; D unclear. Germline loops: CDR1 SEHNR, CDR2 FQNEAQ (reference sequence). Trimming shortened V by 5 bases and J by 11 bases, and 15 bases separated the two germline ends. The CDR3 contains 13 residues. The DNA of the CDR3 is TGTGCCAGCAGCCCAACGGTGTCGGGCGAGCTGTTTTTT. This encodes CASSPTVSGELFF.

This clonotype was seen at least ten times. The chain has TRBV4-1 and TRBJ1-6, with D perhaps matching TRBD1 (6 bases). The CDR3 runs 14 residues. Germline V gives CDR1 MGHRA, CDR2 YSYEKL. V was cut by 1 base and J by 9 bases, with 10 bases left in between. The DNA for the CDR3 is TGCGCCAGCAGCCAAGTTCAGGGGAGTTCACCCCTCCACTTT. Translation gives CASSQVQGSSPLHF.

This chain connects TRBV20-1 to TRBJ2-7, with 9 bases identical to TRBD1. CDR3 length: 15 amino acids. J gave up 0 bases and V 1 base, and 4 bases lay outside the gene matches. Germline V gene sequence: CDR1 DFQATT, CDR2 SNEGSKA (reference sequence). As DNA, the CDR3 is TGCAGTGCTAGAGGGACAGGGGATCCCTCCTACGAGCAGTACTTC. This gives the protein CSARGTGDPSYEQYF.

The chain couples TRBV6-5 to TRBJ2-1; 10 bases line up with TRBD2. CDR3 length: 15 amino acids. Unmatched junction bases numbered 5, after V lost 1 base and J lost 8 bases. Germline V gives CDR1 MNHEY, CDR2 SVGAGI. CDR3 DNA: TGTGCCAGCAGTTACTTCCAGCGGGGGGGCCATGAGCAGTTCTTC. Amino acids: CASSYFQRGGHEQFF.